This TCR beta chain was recorded in a study of shared clonotypes between healthy human individuals. Background on the study: The cohort had two women and three men, ages 18 to 49. General observations from the study: Among donors, sharing of clonotypes was expected to be affected by sequencing depth.

CD45RO negativity and positive selection for CCR7 defined naive CD8 cells, a population that excluded terminally differentiated effector memory CD45RA+ cells. This clone is a singleton in its sample. Its antigen remains unidentified. CDR3 length equals 12 residues. The V and J ends lost 6 bases and 6 bases respectively, with 8 bases between them. Germline-derived CDR1 and CDR2 are SGHTA and FQGTGA. In the sorted-subset replicate PCRs, 150 to 200 ng DNA, around 30,000 T cell genomes, was used. TCRdb's copy holds only in-frame clones and misses some; the assay was immunoSEQ multiplex PCR. The sample has roughly 2,000,000 clones, around 93% seen once; the top ten hold 1.5% to 2%.

The receptor's source is a man aged 18 to 29 in good health. Some clones in this sample may be carry-over from other donors' samples. The sample taken for sequencing was naive CD8+ T cells from PBMCs. V and J are TRBV7-3 and TRBJ2-2; D is uncertain. The CDR3 sequence: CASSYIPGELFF. For the CDR3, the DNA is TGTGCCAGCAGTTATATACCCGGGGAGCTGTTTTTT. The full variable domain, with the rest looked up from reference TRBV7-3 and TRBJ2-2, is GAGVSQTPSNKVTEKGKYVELRCDPISGHTALYWYRQSLGQGPEFLIYFQGTGAADDSGLPNDRFFAVRPEGSVSTLKIQRTERGDSAVYLCASSYIPGELFFGEGSRLTVL.